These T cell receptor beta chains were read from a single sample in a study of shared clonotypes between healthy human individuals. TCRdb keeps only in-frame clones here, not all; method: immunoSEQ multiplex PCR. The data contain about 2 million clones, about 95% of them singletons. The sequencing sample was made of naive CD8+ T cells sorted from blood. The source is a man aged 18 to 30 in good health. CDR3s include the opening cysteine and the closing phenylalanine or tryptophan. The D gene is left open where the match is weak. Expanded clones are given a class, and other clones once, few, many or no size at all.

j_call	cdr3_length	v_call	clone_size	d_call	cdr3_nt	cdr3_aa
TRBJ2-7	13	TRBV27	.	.	TGTGCCTGCAGAGGGGGTTCCCCCTACGAGCAGTACTTC	CACRGGSPYEQYF
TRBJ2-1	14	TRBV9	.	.	TGTGCCAGCAGCGTAGGGGGGGACGTGAGTGAGCAGTTCTTC	CASSVGGDVSEQFF
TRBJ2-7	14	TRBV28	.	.	TGTGCCAGCAGTGGAACAGGGTTGGGGTACGAGCAGTACTTC	CASSGTGLGYEQYF
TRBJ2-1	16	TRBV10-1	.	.	TGCGCCAGCAGTCCCACCGCGGGGATCGGAGTCAATGAGCAGTTCTTC	CASSPTAGIGVNEQFF
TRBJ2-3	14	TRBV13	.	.	TGTGCCAGCAGCACTAGGGGAGGAACAGATACGCAGTATTTT	CASSTRGGTDTQYF
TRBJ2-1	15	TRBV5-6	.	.	TGTGCCAGCAGCTTGGGCAGTTACTCCTACAATGAGCAGTTCTTC	CASSLGSYSYNEQFF
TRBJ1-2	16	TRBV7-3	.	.	TGTGCCAGCAGCTTATTCCCGGCAACTCCCAACTATGGCTACACCTTC	CASSLFPATPNYGYTF
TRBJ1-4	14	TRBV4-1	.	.	TGCGCCAGCAGCTCCAGGGAGCCTAATGAAAAACTGTTTTTT	CASSSREPNEKLFF
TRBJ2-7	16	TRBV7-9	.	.	TGTGCCAGCAGCCCCAGTGGTCTCAGGAGCTCCTACGAGCAGTACTTC	CASSPSGLRSSYEQYF
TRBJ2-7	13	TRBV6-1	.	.	TGTGCCAGCAGTGACTTCAGGGGTTACGAGCAGTACTTC	CASSDFRGYEQYF
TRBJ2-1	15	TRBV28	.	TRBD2	TGTGCCAGCAGTTTAGGTCTAGCGGGGTACAATGAGCAGTTCTTC	CASSLGLAGYNEQFF
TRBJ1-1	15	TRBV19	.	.	TGTGCCAGTAGTATGATGGGGGGAGGAAACACTGAAGCTTTCTTT	CASSMMGGGNTEAFF
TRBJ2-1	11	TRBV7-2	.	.	TGTGCCAGCAGCTTAGGGTGGGAGCAGTTCTTC	CASSLGWEQFF
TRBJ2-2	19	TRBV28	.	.	TGTGCCAGCAGTTTATTTCTCGGACGCAGCCGAGCGAACACCGGGGAGCTGTTTTTT	CASSLFLGRSRANTGELFF
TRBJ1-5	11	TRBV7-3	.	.	TGTGCCAGCAGCCCGCGTTTGCCCCAGCATTTT	CASSPRLPQHF
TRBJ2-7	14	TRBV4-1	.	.	TGCGCCAGCAGCCACCGGGACCGGCGGTACGAGCAGTACTTC	CASSHRDRRYEQYF
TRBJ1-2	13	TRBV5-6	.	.	TGTGCCAGCAACGTATTCCAGGGAGATGGCTACACCTTC	CASNVFQGDGYTF
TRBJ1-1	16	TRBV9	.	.	TGTGCCAGCAGCGTAGGGGCCGGGAACATGAACACTGAAGCTTTCTTT	CASSVGAGNMNTEAFF
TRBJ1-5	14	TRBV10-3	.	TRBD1	TGTGCCATCAGGAGACAGGGGGTCGATCAGCCCCAGCATTTT	CAIRRQGVDQPQHF
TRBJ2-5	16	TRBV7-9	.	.	TGTGCCAGCAGCTTAGTGGTAGCGTACATCCAAGAGACCCAGTACTTC	CASSLVVAYIQETQYF
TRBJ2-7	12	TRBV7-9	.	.	TGTGCCAGCAGCGCGGGAAAGCTGGAGCAGTACTTC	CASSAGKLEQYF
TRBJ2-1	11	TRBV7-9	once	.	TGTGCCAGCAGCGGCGATCATGAGCAGTTCTTC	CASSGDHEQFF
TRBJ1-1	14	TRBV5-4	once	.	TGTGCCAGCAGCTTCGGGTTGAACTCAGCTGAAGCTTTCTTT	CASSFGLNSAEAFF
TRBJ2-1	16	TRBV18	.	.	TGTGCCAGCTCACCTATGGACTCGAGCTCCTACAATGAGCAGTTCTTC	CASSPMDSSSYNEQFF
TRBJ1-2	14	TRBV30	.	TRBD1	TGTGCCTGGACTCCGGGACAGGGGAGGGATGGCTACACCTTC	CAWTPGQGRDGYTF
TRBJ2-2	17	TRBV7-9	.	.	TGTGCCAGCAGCGACCAGAGTTTGCGAACGAACACCGGGGAGCTGTTTTTT	CASSDQSLRTNTGELFF
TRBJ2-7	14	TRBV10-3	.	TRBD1	TGTGCCATCAGTGGACAGGGGGGCCCCTACGAGCAGTACTTC	CAISGQGGPYEQYF
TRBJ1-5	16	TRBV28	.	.	TGTGCCAGCAGCACCTCAATCGGCAGGATAAATCAGCCCCAGCATTTT	CASSTSIGRINQPQHF
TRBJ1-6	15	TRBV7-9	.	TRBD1	TGTGCCAGCAGCTCCGGACAGGGGTTACGGTCACCCCTCCACTTT	CASSSGQGLRSPLHF
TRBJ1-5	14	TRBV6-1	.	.	TGTGCCAGCAGTAAAGAGAGGAGCAATCAGCCCCAGCATTTT	CASSKERSNQPQHF
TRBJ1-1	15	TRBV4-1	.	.	TGCGCCAGCAGCCAATGGGGGTCGGGAGGCACTGAAGCTTTCTTT	CASSQWGSGGTEAFF